The clone carrying this T cell receptor (beta chain) was counted between two and nine times. What it recognizes is unknown. TCRdb analysed the 5' RACE reads with MiXCR anew, one entry per CDR3 protein. The top ten clones hold around 5.1% of a sample with around 230,000 distinct CDR3 sequences, approximately 9% of them seen once. These data originate in a study of identical twins. Germline loops: CDR1 MDHEN, CDR2 SYDVKM. Between the trimmed V and J ends, which lost 7 bases and 5 bases, there was a span of 9 bases. This CDR3 region has 11 residues. General observations from the study: Models underpredicted monozygotic twin sharing of out-of-frame TCR alpha. Twin-shared out-of-frame alpha sequences showed excess low generation probability. Abundant beta clonotypes from cord blood had fewer insertions, unlike memory repertoires, which showed none.

What was sequenced was memory (CD45RO+) T cells sorted from blood. V is TRBV28 and J is TRBJ2-7; D remains ambiguous. The origin of this receptor is a woman aged 18 to 35 in good health. This CDR3 reads CASTSRDEQYF. The CDR3 region has the DNA TGTGCCAGCACCTCCCGGGACGAGCAGTACTTC.